This passage covers 17 T cell receptor beta chains from one sample sequenced in a study of human thymus T cells. The protocol was immunoSEQ multiplex PCR, while the TCRdb copy is restricted to in-frame clones and leaves out a portion. This table has 57,000 or so clones, around 94% appearing once. Sequencing was carried out using blood. The source of these receptors is a boy in the first two years of life with a congenital heart defect but otherwise immunologically healthy.

J is TRBJ1-5 and V is TRBV18; weak D call: TRBD1 (5 bases). The germline V gene encodes CDR1 KGHSH and CDR2 LQKENI. V lost 3 bases and J 0 bases, leaving 18 bases between the germline ends. The CDR3 has 18 amino acids. CDR3 in DNA: TGTGCCAGCTCACCGACTGGGGCCGTGAGATATAGCAATCAGCCCCAGCATTTT. Protein product: CASSPTGAVRYSNQPQHF.

The V call is TRBV19, the J call TRBJ1-2, with TRBD1 matching 10 bases. V lost 5 bases to trimming and J lost 2 bases; unmatched junction nucleotides: 5. The germline V gene has CDR1 LNHDA and CDR2 SQIVND (reference sequence). CDR3 length: 15 amino acids. CDR3 DNA: TGTGCCAGTAGTTGGTCGACAGGGGGCAACTATGGCTACACCTTC. Translating gives CASSWSTGGNYGYTF.

The gene calls are TRBV18 and TRBJ2-3; 7 nucleotides agree with TRBD1. The V segment lost 1 base and the J segment 0 bases; nucleotides outside the gene matches: 4. The V gene's germline CDR1 is KGHSH and CDR2 LQKENI. This CDR3 comprises 16 residues. CDR3 loop: CASSPRGTASTDTQYF. For the CDR3, the DNA is TGTGCCAGCTCACCACGGGGGACAGCTAGCACAGATACGCAGTATTTT.

CDR3 amino acids: CASRPGTSGGAVLVQYF. As DNA, the CDR3 is TGTGCCAGCAGACCCGGGACTAGCGGGGGGGCCGTGTTAGTGCAGTACTTC. The chain recombines TRBV11-2 with TRBJ2-7, with TRBD2 identical over 16 bases. Germline V gene sequence: CDR1 SGHAT, CDR2 FQNNGV. The V gene end was trimmed by 6 bases and the J gene end by 9 bases; junction bases not matched to a gene: 14. The CDR3 has 17 residues.

V and J are TRBV7-2 and TRBJ2-3; D is possibly TRBD2 (6 bases). Germline CDR1 SGHTA, CDR2 FQGNSA. This CDR3 spans 13 amino acids. V shed 11 bases and J shed 3 bases, with 15 bases lying between them. This chain's CDR3 is CAVFLLATDTQYF. CDR3 DNA: TGTGCCGTATTCCTCCTAGCGACAGATACGCAGTATTTT.

This clone appeared once. The J gene is TRBJ2-7, the V gene TRBV2, with TRBD2 matching 8 bases. The V segment lost 6 bases and the J segment 3 bases; nucleotides outside the gene matches: 10. The CDR3 runs 15 residues. Germline CDR1 SNHLY, CDR2 FYNNEI. CDR3 sequence: CASSEVLAGYYEQYF. The CDR3 DNA reads as TGTGCCAGCAGCGAGGTGCTAGCGGGCTACTACGAGCAGTACTTC.

The chain couples TRBV7-6 to TRBJ2-5, with unresolved D. Germline V lookup: CDR1 SGHVS, CDR2 FNYEAQ. The CDR3 is 13 residues long. V lost 5 bases, J lost 0 bases, and 7 bases lay in between. CDR3 amino acids: CASSLTYQETQYF. CDR3 coding DNA: TGTGCCAGCAGCCTTACGTACCAAGAGACCCAGTACTTC. Complete variable domain (other parts from reference TRBV7-6 and TRBJ2-5): GAGVSQSPRYKVTKRGQDVALRCDPISGHVSLYWYRQALGQGPEFLTYFNYEAQQDKSGLPNDRFSAERPEGSISTLTIQRTEQRDSAMYRCASSLTYQETQYFGPGTRLLVL.

J is TRBJ1-5 and V is TRBV25-1, with D possibly being TRBD1 (6 bases). CDR1 MGHDK and CDR2 SYGVNS come from the germline V gene. V lost 2 bases and J lost 2, with 10 bases in between. The CDR3 has 15 residues. DNA of the CDR3: TGTGCCAGCAGTGAAAGGGGGGCCGGCAATCAGCCCCAGCATTTT. It specifies CASSERGAGNQPQHF.

This clone occurred once. This chain links TRBV27 with TRBJ1-1; 8 bases are a match to TRBD1. CDR3 length equals 14 residues. Trimming took 6 bases from V and 3 from J; bases not matched to a gene: 6. Per the germline V gene, CDR1 is MNHEY and CDR2 is SMNVEV (reference sequence). CDR3: CASSPRTGHTEAFF. As DNA, the CDR3 is TGTGCCAGCAGCCCCAGGACAGGGCACACTGAAGCTTTCTTT.

The V and J genes are TRBV5-1 and TRBJ1-1; perhaps TRBD1 as D (5 bases). The CDR3 is 22 amino acids. Germline V lookup: CDR1 SGHRS, CDR2 YFSETQ. Trimming removed 2 bases from V and 3 bases from J, with 35 bases in between. CDR3 bases: TGCGCCAGCAGCTTCCTTGGCCCGAACAGGATTACCCTGAGGGATTACCACACTGAAGCTTTCTTT. Its translation is CASSFLGPNRITLRDYHTEAFF. The entire variable domain, with the rest obtained from reference TRBV5-1 and TRBJ1-1, is as follows: KAGVTQTPRYLIKTRGQQVTLSCSPISGHRSVSWYQQTPGQGLQFLFEYFSETQRNKGNFPGRFSGRQFSNSRSEMNVSTLELGDSALYLCASSFLGPNRITLRDYHTEAFFGQGTRLTVV.

The chain couples TRBV4-2 to TRBJ2-5, with 10 bases identical to TRBD1. V was pared by 0 bases and J by 2 bases, with 0 bases of the junction left unmatched. CDR3 length: 15 amino acids. From germline, CDR1 is LGHNA and CDR2 YNFKEQ. The CDR3 DNA reads TGTGCCAGCAGCCAAGAGGGACAGGGGCAAGAGACCCAGTACTTC. Translation gives CASSQEGQGQETQYF.

This chain joins TRBV7-2 and TRBJ2-7; 7 nucleotides agree with TRBD1. The germline V gene has CDR1 SGHTA and CDR2 FQGNSA. V was clipped by 5 bases and J by 0 bases; unmatched bases: 7. CDR3 length equals 15 residues. The CDR3 DNA sequence: TGTGCCAGCAGCATCCAGGCAGGGGGCTCCTACGAGCAGTACTTC. Translated, it gives CASSIQAGGSYEQYF.

This chain's CDR3 is CASSPAGGAPNTGELFF. The DNA for the CDR3 is TGTGCCAGCAGCCCGGCCGGGGGGGCCCCGAACACCGGGGAGCTGTTTTTT. The chain is built from TRBV7-9 and TRBJ2-2; 8 bases are a match to TRBD2. V lost 5 bases, J lost 0 bases, and 8 bases stayed unmatched. The V gene's germline CDR1 is SEHNR and CDR2 FQNEAQ (reference sequence). The CDR3 has 17 amino acids.

The chain joins TRBV5-1 to TRBJ1-3; 7 bases line up with TRBD1. V was pared by 4 bases and J by 14 bases, with 9 bases of the junction left unmatched. The CDR3 runs to 12 residues. Germline lookup yields CDR1 SGHRS and CDR2 YFSETQ. DNA for the CDR3: TGCGCCAGCAGCGCCAACAGGGGCGCACTATATTTT. Protein product: CASSANRGALYF.

The chain employs TRBV7-2 and TRBJ2-3; D may be TRBD2 (5 bases). This CDR3 comprises 13 residues. Germline V lookup: CDR1 SGHTA, CDR2 FQGNSA. Trimming left V 5 bases short and J 7 bases short, with 13 bases between. In nucleotides, the CDR3 is TGTGCCAGCAGCGAGAAACTAGAGTATACGCAGTATTTT. Protein sequence: CASSEKLEYTQYF.

This chain links TRBV21-1 with TRBJ1-2; whether TRBD1, the table's D call, matches the DNA was not checked. TRBV21-1 is noted as a pseudogene. The CDR3 runs to 15 residues. The CDR3 loop reads CASSKGQGAGYGYTF. The CDR3 DNA is TGTGCCAGCAGCAAAGGCCAGGGGGCGGGCTATGGCTACACCTTC.

As DNA, the CDR3 is TGTGCCAGTAGTACCGAAGTAGTCGGGCCCTCGTCGTGGGGGGCCAACGTCCTGACTTTC. Amino acids: CASSTEVVGPSSWGANVLTF. The V call is TRBV19, the J call TRBJ2-6; D remains unclear. Germline CDR1 reads LNHDA; CDR2 reads SQIVND (reference sequence). This CDR3 has 20 residues. The ends were cut back, 4 bases at V and 4 bases at J, with 26 bases in the middle.